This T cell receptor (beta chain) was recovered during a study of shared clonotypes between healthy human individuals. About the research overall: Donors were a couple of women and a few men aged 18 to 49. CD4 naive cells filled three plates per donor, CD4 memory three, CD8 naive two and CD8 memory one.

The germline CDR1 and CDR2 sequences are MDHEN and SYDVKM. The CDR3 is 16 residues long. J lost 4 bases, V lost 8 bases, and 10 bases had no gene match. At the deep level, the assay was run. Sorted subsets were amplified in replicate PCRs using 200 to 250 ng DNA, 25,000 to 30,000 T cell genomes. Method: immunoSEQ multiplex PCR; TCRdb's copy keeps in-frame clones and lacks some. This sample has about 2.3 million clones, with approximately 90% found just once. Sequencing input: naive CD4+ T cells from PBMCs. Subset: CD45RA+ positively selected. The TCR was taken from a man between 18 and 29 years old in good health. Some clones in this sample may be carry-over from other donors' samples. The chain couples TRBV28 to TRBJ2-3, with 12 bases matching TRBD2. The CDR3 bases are TGTGCCAGCGGAACAGGAGGACTAGCGGGATCAGATACGCAGTATTTT. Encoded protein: CASGTGGLAGSDTQYF.